The rows below give T cell receptor beta chains drawn from one sample of a study of vaccination effects on CD4 cells after COVID-19. Using immunoSEQ multiplex PCR, the repertoire was profiled, and TCRdb retains in-frame clones only, with some absent. The sample contains 40,000 to 55,000 clones, 60% to 80% of which appear only once. These receptors' antigens are unknown. Sample: CD4+ T cells from PBMCs cultured without peptide, taken before COVID-19 vaccination. These receptors originate from a human donor who had a prior SARS-CoV-2 infection. The CDR3 runs from the conserved cysteine through the conserved F or W. Fields, in order: V gene, D gene, J gene, clone size, CDR3 DNA, CDR3 protein. D genes are given only for firm matches. Not all rows give a size; the values are once, few, many and, for expanded clones, a class.

>TRBV2|NA|TRBJ1-1|few
TGTGCCTCTAGGACAGACAACACTGAAGCTTTCTTT
CASRTDNTEAFF
>TRBV28|NA|TRBJ2-7|NA
TGTGCCAGCAGCGAATTAAGTCGAACATTCTACGAGCAGTACTTC
CASSELSRTFYEQYF
>TRBV11-3|NA|TRBJ2-7|once
TGTGCCAGCAGCTTAAGAGGCTGGGGATATTCCTACGAGCAGTACTTC
CASSLRGWGYSYEQYF
>TRBV7-9|TRBD1|TRBJ1-2|NA
TGTGCCAGCAGCCCTTGGGACAGATCCAACTATGGCTACACCTTC
CASSPWDRSNYGYTF
>TRBV11-3|NA|TRBJ2-5|NA
TGTGCCAGCAGCTTAGGTCTCCTAGGGACCCAGTACTTC
CASSLGLLGTQYF
>TRBV7-7|NA|TRBJ1-1|many
TGTGCTAGCAGCCAACAGGCCGGGACTGAAGCTTTCTTT
CASSQQAGTEAFF
>TRBV10-3|TRBD1|TRBJ1-1|NA
TGTGCCGTACAGGGGGCAGGGACTGAAGCTTTCTTT
CAVQGAGTEAFF
>TRBV9|NA|TRBJ2-7|NA
TGTGCCAGCAGCGTAGCTCTCCAGAGCTACGAGCAGTACTTC
CASSVALQSYEQYF
>TRBV4-3|NA|TRBJ1-2|NA
TGCGCCAGCAGGGACACCCTAAACTATGGCTACACCTTC
CASRDTLNYGYTF
>TRBV5-1|NA|TRBJ1-1|NA
TGCGCCAGCAGCCCGACGTGGGGTTACACTGAAGCTTTCTTT
CASSPTWGYTEAFF
>TRBV11-3|TRBD1|TRBJ2-1|NA
TGTGCCAGCAGCCAAGACAGGGGATATTACAATGAGCAGTTCTTC
CASSQDRGYYNEQFF
>TRBV6-5|NA|TRBJ1-6|once
TGTGCCAGCCAACAGGGAAGAAATTCACCCCTCCACTTT
CASQQGRNSPLHF
>TRBV11-1|NA|TRBJ1-2|NA
TGTGCCAGCAGTACACGGAGCGGAGGGCGCTATGGCTACACCTTC
CASSTRSGGRYGYTF
>TRBV5-4|NA|TRBJ1-1|few
TGTGCCAGCAGCTTGGGTTGGTCAGGGGACACTGAAGCTTTCTTT
CASSLGWSGDTEAFF
>TRBV11-3|TRBD2|TRBJ2-1|NA
TGTGCCAGCAGCCCAGCCCCTGGCGGGAGGAGGTTCTTC
CASSPAPGGRRFF
>TRBV6-6|TRBD1|TRBJ2-6|NA
TGTGCCAGCAGTGCAGGGGGCGCTGGGGCCAACGTCCTGACTTTC
CASSAGGAGANVLTF
>TRBV7-9|NA|TRBJ1-3|few
TGTGCCAGCAGCTTAGGGAGACAGAACTCTGGAAACACCATATATTTT
CASSLGRQNSGNTIYF
>TRBV30|TRBD2|TRBJ2-5|NA
TGTGCCTGGAGGGGACTAGCAAGAGAGACCCAGTACTTC
CAWRGLARETQYF
>TRBV15|NA|TRBJ1-1|medium-sized
TGTGCCACCAGCAGGAAACCAGGGGCTGAAGCTTTCTTT
CATSRKPGAEAFF
>TRBV6-6|TRBD1|TRBJ1-5|NA
TGTGCCAGCAGTTACCCGACAGGGGGCTTAGGGCAGCCCCAGCATTTT
CASSYPTGGLGQPQHF
>TRBV10-3|TRBD1|TRBJ1-1|NA
TGTGCCATCACAGGAATAACCGGGACAGGGGGCACTGAAGCTTTCTTT
CAITGITGTGGTEAFF
>TRBV6-5|NA|TRBJ2-7|NA
TGTGCCAGCAGTTACGTAGGCGAGCAGTACTTC
CASSYVGEQYF
>TRBV19|NA|TRBJ1-4|NA
TGTGCCAGTAGTATGGTCGGGGTAGAACTGTTTTTT
CASSMVGVELFF
>TRBV7-2|NA|TRBJ2-7|NA
TGTGCCAGCAGCACCAGGGAAGGAGTCTACGAGCAGTACTTC
CASSTREGVYEQYF
>TRBV15|NA|TRBJ2-7|NA
TGTGCCACCAGCAGCGGTTTACTAGCACCGGGCGAGCAGTACTTC
CATSSGLLAPGEQYF
>TRBV7-8|TRBD2|TRBJ2-7|NA
TGTGCCAGCAGCTTAGACGGGAGGGTCTCCTACGAGCAGTACTTC
CASSLDGRVSYEQYF